This T cell receptor (beta chain) was identified during a study of blood T cells in healthy people across ages. This CDR3 spans 16 amino acids. The germline gives CDR1 LGHDT, CDR2 YNNKEL (reference sequence). A sample-barcoded 5' primer and a J-beta primer mix were used in a second PCR of roughly 6 to 11 cycles. Each cDNA molecule was tagged by a template-switch adaptor that had 12 random nucleotides. TCRdb called the 5' RACE reads again in MiXCR, with one record for every CDR3 protein. The sample records about 900,000 distinct CDR3 sequences, about 59% being singletons. Researchers report isolating at least 6.5 million PBMCs per sample.

This clonotype was sampled from a man aged 25-45 years in good health. The sequencing sample was made of blood. The rearrangement joins TRBV3-1 to TRBJ2-4, with D possibly TRBD1 on 5 matching bases. Matching the DNA end better, TRBJ1-2 makes the J call doubtful. The CDR3 is CASSPIAGNRPYGYTF. The DNA of the CDR3 is TGTGCCAGCAGCCCCATCGCGGGGAACAGGCCCTATGGCTACACCTTC.